The 16 T cell receptor beta chains listed next were all sequenced from one sample in a study of T cell responses to AZD1222 COVID-19 vaccine. The data were produced by immunoSEQ multiplex PCR, yet TCRdb's version contains in-frame clones alone and is incomplete. Here the sample spans over 150,000 clones, 88% being singletons. Sequenced material: peripheral blood, taken 28 days after the second AZD1222 dose. These receptors were obtained from an adult who received the AZD1222 COVID-19 vaccine.

The gene calls are TRBV14 and TRBJ2-5; D is perhaps TRBD1 or TRBD2 (5 bases each). CDR1 is SGHDN and CDR2 is FVKESK in the germline V gene. CDR3 length: 16 amino acids. The V end lost 0 bases, the J end lost 1 base, and 12 bases lay between the germline ends. The DNA for the CDR3 is TGTGCCAGCAGCCAAGAACTCGGGACGGTCCAAGAGACCCAGTACTTC. Its translation: CASSQELGTVQETQYF. The full variable domain, in which reference TRBV14 and TRBJ2-5 provide the parts outside the CDR3, is EAGVTQFPSHSVIEKGQTVTLRCDPISGHDNLYWYRRVMGKEIKFLLHFVKESKQDESGMPNNRFLAERTGGTYSTLKVQPAELEDSGVYFCASSQELGTVQETQYFGPGTRLLVL.

The V and J genes are TRBV6-5 and TRBJ1-5, with TRBD1 identical over 7 bases. Germline-derived CDR1 and CDR2 are MNHEY and SVGAGI. The CDR3 runs 14 residues. The ends lost 6 bases at V and 4 bases at J; junction bases unmatched: 6. CDR3 sequence (DNA): TGTGCCAGCAGAACAGGGGCCCCAAATCAGCCCCAGCATTTT. This gives the protein CASRTGAPNQPQHF.

The chain links TRBV6-5 to TRBJ1-2; D may be TRBD1 (6 bases). The CDR3 spans 15 residues. CDR1 and CDR2 from the germline V gene are MNHEY and SVGAGI. With 8 bases removed from V and 4 bases from J, the gap between germline ends came to 20 bases. The CDR3 DNA reads as TGTGCCAGCCGACCTTATTCGGACAGCTCCTATGGCTACACCTTC. Translation gives CASRPYSDSSYGYTF.

The chain carries TRBV4-1 and TRBJ2-2; 7 positions agree with TRBD1. The CDR3 runs to 16 residues. Germline trimming cut 3 bases from V and 4 bases from J; bases unmatched to any gene: 8. Germline CDR1 is MGHRA and CDR2 is YSYEKL. For the CDR3, the DNA is TGCGCCAGCAGCCAGCCCGCCGGGACAGCCACCGGGGAGCTGTTTTTT. As protein: CASSQPAGTATGELFF.

J is TRBJ1-2 and V is TRBV9; D gene uncertain. The CDR3 is made up of 13 amino acids. V lost 3 bases to trimming and J lost 7 bases, with 13 bases between them. Germline CDR1 is SGDLS and CDR2 is YYNGEE. The CDR3 DNA follows: TGTGCCAGCAGCGGGGAAAAAGGTCGTGGCTACACCTTC. It translates to CASSGEKGRGYTF.

This clone has just one count. This rearrangement joins TRBV5-1 to TRBJ2-6; D perhaps matches TRBD1 (6 bases). V was trimmed by 0 bases and J by 0 bases, leaving 7 bases between them. The germline V gene has CDR1 SGHRS and CDR2 YFSETQ. This CDR3 region has 16 residues. The CDR3 loop reads CASSLDRDSGANVLTF. In DNA, the CDR3 is TGCGCCAGCAGCTTGGACAGGGACTCTGGGGCCAACGTCCTGACTTTC.

The gene calls are TRBV6-5 and TRBJ1-1; D unclear. The CDR3 loop spans 12 amino acids. Trimming shortened V by 0 bases and J by 8 bases, and 7 bases separated the two germline ends. Germline CDR1 reads MNHEY; CDR2 reads SVGAGI. The CDR3 loop reads CASSYSGKEAFF. CDR3 nucleotides: TGTGCCAGCAGTTACTCGGGGAAAGAAGCTTTCTTT.

J is TRBJ1-2 and V is TRBV18; a possible D gene is TRBD1 (6 bases). V dropped 0 bases and J dropped 4 bases, with 18 bases sitting between them. The CDR3 runs 17 residues. Germline V gene lookup returns CDR1 KGHSH and CDR2 LQKENI. CDR3 sequence reads: CASSPPSDTRGAYGYTF. In DNA form, the CDR3 reads TGTGCCAGCTCACCACCTTCGGACACCCGGGGGGCCTATGGCTACACCTTC.

The chain couples TRBV10-2 to TRBJ2-2, with D perhaps matching TRBD2 (6 bases). The CDR3 loop spans 13 amino acids. CDR1 and CDR2 (germline): WSHSY, SAAADI. Trimming shortened V by 6 bases and J by 2 bases, and 7 bases separated the two germline ends. DNA of the CDR3: TGCGCCAGCAGCGGGGGTAACACCGGGGAGCTGTTTTTT. It codes for CASSGGNTGELFF.

This clone was counted once. The rearrangement joins TRBV30 to TRBJ1-6; D perhaps matches TRBD1 (5 bases). The CDR3 length is 17 residues. Trimming stripped 2 bases from V and 7 bases from J, with 21 bases between. Germline CDR1 reads GTSNPN; CDR2 reads SVGIG (reference sequence). The CDR3 DNA reads TGTGCCTGGAGTAGGAACTCCGGGGGACGGACGAATTCACCCCTCCACTTT. It encodes CAWSRNSGGRTNSPLHF.

V gene TRBV7-2 combines with J gene TRBJ1-4; a weak D match, TRBD1 (6 bases). The V end lost 2 bases, the J end lost 6 bases, and 13 bases lay between the germline ends. Germline V gene lookup returns CDR1 SGHTA and CDR2 FQGNSA. This CDR3 has 15 amino acids. The CDR3 spells CASSLPTGRHEKLFF. CDR3 coding DNA: TGTGCCAGCAGCTTACCCACAGGGAGGCATGAAAAACTGTTTTTT.

The chain has TRBV18 and TRBJ2-4; perhaps TRBD1 as D (6 bases). Germline loops: CDR1 KGHSH, CDR2 LQKENI. Trimming cost V 0 bases and J 2 bases, with 11 bases left between them. The CDR3 contains 16 residues. The CDR3: CASSPPEQGPKNIQYF. DNA for the CDR3: TGTGCCAGCTCACCACCTGAACAGGGACCCAAAAACATTCAGTACTTC.

In the case of this clone: Other nucleotide sequences in the sample specify the same CDR3. The J gene is TRBJ2-1, the V gene TRBV20-1, with TRBD2 matching 7 bases. The CDR3 runs 11 residues. CDR1 is DFQATT and CDR2 is SNEGSKA in the germline V gene (reference sequence). The ends lost 2 bases at V and 9 bases at J; junction bases unmatched: 1. This CDR3 reads CSARSSGEQFF. As DNA, the CDR3 is TGCAGTGCTAGATCTAGCGGTGAGCAGTTCTTC.

In DNA, the CDR3 is TGTGCCAGCAGTTACGGAGGGGGCATTAGTGAAAAACTGTTTTTT. It is translated as CASSYGGGISEKLFF. The chain has TRBV6-5 and TRBJ1-4; the match to TRBD1 covers 7 bases. The V segment lost 2 bases and the J segment 7 bases; nucleotides outside the gene matches: 7. Germline-derived CDR1 and CDR2 are MNHEY and SVGAGI. The CDR3 length is 15 residues.

The V and J genes are TRBV7-9 and TRBJ1-4; TRBD1 aligns across 8 bases. The length of the CDR3 is 15 residues. Germline V gives CDR1 SEHNR, CDR2 FQNEAQ (reference sequence). J was trimmed by 4 bases and V by 5 bases; bases with no gene match: 6. The CDR3, as DNA: TGTGCCAGCAGCCTCACGGGACAGGTTAATGAAAAACTGTTTTTT. This codes for CASSLTGQVNEKLFF.

This clone was observed many times. The V call is TRBV30, the J call TRBJ1-2; weak D call: TRBD1 (5 bases). This CDR3 has 15 amino acids. The V end lost 5 bases, the J end lost 0 bases, and 16 bases lay between the germline ends. Germline V gene data show CDR1 as GTSNPN and CDR2 as SVGIG (reference sequence). This CDR3 is CAWFRVQAANYGYTF. CDR3 bases: TGTGCCTGGTTCCGGGTACAGGCTGCTAACTATGGCTACACCTTC.